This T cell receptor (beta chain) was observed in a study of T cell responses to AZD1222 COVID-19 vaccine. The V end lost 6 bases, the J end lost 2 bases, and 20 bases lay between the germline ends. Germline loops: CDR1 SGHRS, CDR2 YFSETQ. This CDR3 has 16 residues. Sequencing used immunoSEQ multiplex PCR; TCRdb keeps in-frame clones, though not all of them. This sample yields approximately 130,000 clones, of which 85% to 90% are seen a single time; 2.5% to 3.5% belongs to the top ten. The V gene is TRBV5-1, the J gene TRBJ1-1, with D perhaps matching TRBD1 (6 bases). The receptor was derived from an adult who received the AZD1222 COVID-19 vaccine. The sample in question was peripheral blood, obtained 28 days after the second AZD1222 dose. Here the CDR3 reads CASTGGRNFNNTEAFF. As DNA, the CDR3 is TGCGCCAGCACGGGGGGCCGTAACTTCAACAACACTGAAGCTTTCTTT.